These T cell receptor beta chains were read from a single sample in a study of T cell responses to AZD1222 COVID-19 vaccine. Only in-frame clones appear in the TCRdb table, and some are missing; sequencing was by immunoSEQ multiplex PCR. This sample has roughly 85,000 clones; roughly 90% occur once, and the top ten carry 4% to 5.5%. Specimen: peripheral blood, collected on day 0 of MenACWY control vaccination. The receptors were gathered from an adult in good health. Each CDR3 is given with its conserved first and last residue. The D gene is left open where the match is weak. Size is omitted from some rows. Given values are once, few, many or a class for expanded clones.

d_call	v_call	j_call	clone_size	cdr3_aa	cdr3_nt
NA	TRBV19	TRBJ1-5	NA	CASSMSVYSNQPQHF	TGTGCCAGTAGTATGTCAGTCTATAGCAATCAGCCCCAGCATTTT
NA	TRBV13	TRBJ2-1	NA	CASSLEGRISYNEQFF	TGTGCCAGCAGCTTAGAGGGACGGATCTCCTACAATGAGCAGTTCTTC
TRBD2	TRBV11-2	TRBJ2-1	once	CATRLAGGGNEQFF	TGTGCCACCCGACTAGCGGGGGGAGGTAATGAGCAGTTCTTC
NA	TRBV7-9	TRBJ2-3	NA	CASRSGRGAGTDTQYF	TGTGCCAGCAGGTCAGGCCGGGGGGCGGGAACAGATACGCAGTATTTT
TRBD1	TRBV7-2	TRBJ1-4	NA	CASSLVDRGGEKLFF	TGTGCCAGCAGCTTAGTGGACAGGGGAGGCGAAAAACTGTTTTTT
TRBD2	TRBV19	TRBJ2-1	NA	CASSLAGVSYNEQFF	TGTGCCAGTAGTCTAGCGGGGGTATCCTACAATGAGCAGTTCTTC
NA	TRBV2	TRBJ2-1	NA	CASSEALGSAYNEQFF	TGTGCCAGCAGTGAAGCGCTGGGGAGCGCCTACAATGAGCAGTTCTTC
TRBD2	TRBV14	TRBJ2-3	NA	CASSQVVLAGGQFPTDTQYF	TGTGCCAGCAGCCAAGTGGTCTTAGCGGGGGGGCAATTCCCCACAGATACGCAGTATTTT
NA	TRBV30	TRBJ1-5	NA	CAWTPRGGSNQPQHF	TGTGCCTGGACCCCCAGGGGAGGTAGCAATCAGCCCCAGCATTTT
NA	TRBV19	TRBJ1-3	NA	CASSIGGSSGNTIYF	TGTGCCAGTAGTATAGGAGGGAGCTCTGGAAACACCATATATTTT
NA	TRBV7-2	TRBJ1-3	NA	CAIGRGLGNTIYF	TGTGCCATAGGCAGGGGCTTAGGAAACACCATATATTTT
NA	TRBV28	TRBJ1-4	NA	CASSLRQDWIANEKLFF	TGTGCCAGCAGTCTGAGACAGGATTGGATTGCTAATGAAAAACTGTTTTTT
NA	TRBV28	TRBJ2-1	NA	CASSFTISSYNEQFF	TGTGCCAGCAGTTTTACAATTAGCTCCTACAATGAGCAGTTCTTC
NA	TRBV12-3/TRBV12-4	TRBJ2-7	NA	CASSSLGYDEQYF	TGTGCCAGCAGTTCCCTGGGGTATGACGAGCAGTACTTC
NA	TRBV4-1	TRBJ1-2	NA	CASSPSQDYGYTF	TGCGCCAGCAGCCCTTCCCAGGACTATGGCTACACCTTC
NA	TRBV10-3	TRBJ1-5	few	CAIGRELGQPQHF	TGTGCCATCGGCAGGGAGTTAGGTCAGCCCCAGCATTTT
NA	TRBV3-1/TRBV3-2	TRBJ1-5	few	CASSQVGSQPQHF	TGTGCCAGCAGCCAAGTGGGTAGCCAGCCCCAGCATTTT
TRBD1	TRBV28	TRBJ1-1	NA	CASSYGQGTEAFF	TGTGCCAGCAGTTACGGACAGGGCACTGAAGCTTTCTTT
NA	TRBV5-5	TRBJ2-5	NA	CASSVAPTGLETQYF	TGTGCCAGCAGCGTGGCGCCAACGGGGCTAGAGACCCAGTACTTC
TRBD2	TRBV14	TRBJ2-3	once	CASSFTRLAGTDTQYF	TGTGCCAGCAGTTTTACGAGACTAGCGGGGACAGATACGCAGTATTTT
NA	TRBV6-6	TRBJ1-6	NA	CASSQLRGRGGDSYNSPLHF	TGTGCCAGCAGTCAACTAAGGGGACGGGGAGGGGACTCCTATAATTCACCCCTCCACTTT
TRBD2	TRBV5-1	TRBJ2-1	NA	CASSPAGTSGNNEQFF	TGCGCCAGCAGTCCTGCCGGGACTAGCGGGAACAATGAGCAGTTCTTC
NA	TRBV12-3/TRBV12-4	TRBJ2-1	NA	CASTAVHGEQFF	TGTGCCAGCACCGCAGTCCACGGGGAGCAGTTCTTC
NA	TRBV14	TRBJ2-3	NA	CASRTGASTDTQYF	TGTGCCAGCAGGACGGGTGCTAGCACAGATACGCAGTATTTT
TRBD1	TRBV6-1	TRBJ1-5	NA	CASSEATGAGRPQHF	TGTGCCAGCAGTGAAGCCACAGGGGCCGGTCGGCCCCAGCATTTT
NA	TRBV29-1	TRBJ1-2	NA	CSVPDSLYGYTF	TGCAGCGTTCCCGACAGCCTCTATGGCTACACCTTC
NA	TRBV5-1	TRBJ2-1	NA	CASSLTGSSYNEQFF	TGCGCCAGCAGCTTGACAGGGAGCTCCTACAATGAGCAGTTCTTC
NA	TRBV10-3	TRBJ1-2	NA	CAISEGGTNYGYTF	TGTGCCATCAGTGAAGGAGGGACCAACTATGGCTACACCTTC
NA	TRBV5-5	TRBJ2-7	NA	CASSLMTTSSYEQYF	TGTGCCAGCAGCTTGATGACGACGAGCTCCTACGAGCAGTACTTC
NA	TRBV12-2	TRBJ2-6	NA	CASRLAGGQGTGANVLTF	TGTGCAAGTCGCTTAGCGGGGGGACAGGGGACTGGGGCCAACGTCCTGACTTTC
TRBD1	TRBV7-8	TRBJ2-2	few	CASSLSRVRGTGLNTGELFF	TGTGCCAGCAGCTTATCCCGGGTGAGGGGGACAGGTCTGAACACCGGGGAGCTGTTTTTT
NA	TRBV3-1/TRBV3-2	TRBJ1-4	NA	CASSQVATNEKLFF	TGTGCCAGCAGCCAGGTTGCAACTAATGAAAAACTGTTTTTT
TRBD1	TRBV5-1	TRBJ1-2	NA	CASRVTGDYYGYTF	TGCGCCAGCAGGGTGACAGGGGATTACTATGGCTACACCTTC
NA	TRBV30	TRBJ1-2	once	CAWDGEGPHPYGYTF	TGTGCCTGGGATGGAGAGGGCCCCCATCCCTATGGCTACACCTTC
NA	TRBV29-1	TRBJ2-2	NA	CSVVSGFGELFF	TGCAGCGTTGTTTCGGGGTTCGGGGAGCTGTTTTTT
NA	TRBV6-5	TRBJ1-2	NA	CASRQTGQLYGYTF	TGTGCCAGCAGGCAAACGGGACAACTCTATGGCTACACCTTC
NA	TRBV12-3/TRBV12-4	TRBJ1-2	NA	CASSFGGRGGYTF	TGTGCCAGCAGTTTCGGGGGTAGGGGTGGCTACACCTTC
TRBD1	TRBV5-1	TRBJ2-7	NA	CASSYEETGVYEQYF	TGCGCCAGCAGCTACGAAGAGACAGGGGTCTACGAGCAGTACTTC
NA	TRBV4-3	TRBJ1-2	NA	CASSQEGGRFNGYTF	TGCGCCAGCAGCCAAGAAGGGGGGCGCTTCAATGGCTACACCTTC
NA	TRBV6-2/TRBV6-3	TRBJ2-1	NA	CASSFPQSEQFF	TGTGCCAGCAGTTTCCCGCAAAGTGAGCAGTTCTTC
TRBD1	TRBV5-1	TRBJ2-3	NA	CASSSGQGSTDTQYF	TGCGCCAGCAGCTCGGGACAGGGTAGTACAGATACGCAGTATTTT
NA	TRBV5-1	TRBJ1-4	NA	CASSLEGRSHEKLFF	TGCGCCAGCAGCTTGGAGGGCAGGAGTCATGAAAAACTGTTTTTT
TRBD2	TRBV7-2	TRBJ2-1	NA	CASSLEGRGGYNEQFF	TGTGCCAGCAGCTTAGAAGGGCGGGGGGGCTACAATGAGCAGTTCTTC
NA	TRBV7-9	TRBJ1-1	NA	CASRTADFAEAFF	TGTGCCAGCAGGACTGCAGATTTCGCTGAAGCTTTCTTT
NA	TRBV29-1	TRBJ2-3	once	CSAQGDQDADTQYF	TGCAGCGCCCAGGGAGACCAGGACGCAGATACGCAGTATTTT
NA	TRBV5-1	TRBJ1-2	NA	CASSFTGDYGYTF	TGCGCCAGCAGCTTTACAGGCGACTATGGCTACACCTTC
TRBD2	TRBV7-6	TRBJ2-7	NA	CASSSSGGRSYEQYF	TGTGCCAGCAGCTCTAGCGGGGGGCGATCCTACGAGCAGTACTTC
TRBD1	TRBV28	TRBJ1-4	NA	CAGGTAVNEKLFF	TGTGCCGGGGGGACAGCTGTAAACGAAAAACTGTTTTTT
NA	TRBV6-6	TRBJ1-2	NA	CASINAGTDYGYTF	TGTGCCAGCATCAACGCCGGGACGGACTATGGCTACACCTTC
NA	TRBV28	TRBJ2-2	NA	CASSYSSYQDTGELFF	TGTGCCAGCAGCTACTCGAGTTACCAGGACACCGGGGAGCTGTTTTTT
NA	TRBV19	TRBJ1-5	NA	CASGAGTSNQPQHF	TGTGCCAGTGGGGCAGGGACTAGCAATCAGCCCCAGCATTTT
NA	TRBV18	TRBJ1-4	NA	CASSRAQNEKLFF	TGTGCCAGCTCCCGCGCCCAAAACGAAAAACTGTTTTTT
NA	TRBV11-3	TRBJ2-3	NA	CASSLASGRATDTQYF	TGTGCCAGCAGCTTAGCTTCGGGCAGGGCCACAGATACGCAGTATTTT